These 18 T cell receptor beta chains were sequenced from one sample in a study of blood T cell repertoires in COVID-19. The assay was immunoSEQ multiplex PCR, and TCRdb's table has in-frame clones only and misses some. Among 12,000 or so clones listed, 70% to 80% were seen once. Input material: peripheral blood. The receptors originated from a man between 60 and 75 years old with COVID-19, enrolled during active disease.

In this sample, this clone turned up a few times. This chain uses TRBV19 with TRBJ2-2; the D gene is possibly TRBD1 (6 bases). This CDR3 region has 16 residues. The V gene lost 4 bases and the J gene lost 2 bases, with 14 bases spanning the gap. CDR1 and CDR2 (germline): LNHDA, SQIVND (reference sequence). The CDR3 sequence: CASSTKPGHNTGELFF. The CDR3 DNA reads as TGTGCCAGTAGTACCAAGCCGGGACATAACACCGGGGAGCTGTTTTTT.

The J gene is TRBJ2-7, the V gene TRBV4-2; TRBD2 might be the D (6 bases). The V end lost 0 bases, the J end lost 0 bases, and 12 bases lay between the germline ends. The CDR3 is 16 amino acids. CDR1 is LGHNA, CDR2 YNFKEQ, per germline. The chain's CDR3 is CASSQEAGGSSYEQYV. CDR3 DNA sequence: TGTGCCAGCAGCCAAGAAGCCGGGGGTAGCTCCTACGAGCAGTACGTC.

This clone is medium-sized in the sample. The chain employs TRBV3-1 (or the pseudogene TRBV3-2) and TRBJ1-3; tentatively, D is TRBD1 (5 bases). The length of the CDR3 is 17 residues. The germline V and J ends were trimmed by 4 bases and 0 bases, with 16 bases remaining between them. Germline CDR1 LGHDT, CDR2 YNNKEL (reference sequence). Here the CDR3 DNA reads TGTGCCAGCAGCCCACGACAGCAGTCTCTCTCTGGAAACACCATATATTTT. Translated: CASSPRQQSLSGNTIYF.

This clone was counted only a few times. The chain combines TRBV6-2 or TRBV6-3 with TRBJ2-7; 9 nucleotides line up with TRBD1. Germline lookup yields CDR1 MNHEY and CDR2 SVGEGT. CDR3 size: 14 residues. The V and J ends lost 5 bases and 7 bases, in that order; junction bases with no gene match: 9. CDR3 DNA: TGTGCCAGCAGTCCACTACAGGGGGCTAGGGAGCAGTACGTC. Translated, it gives CASSPLQGAREQYV.

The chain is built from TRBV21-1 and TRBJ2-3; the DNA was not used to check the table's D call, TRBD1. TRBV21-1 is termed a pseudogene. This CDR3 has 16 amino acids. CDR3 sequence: CASEGQGEVGTDTQYF. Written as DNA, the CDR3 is TGTGCCAGCGAGGGACAGGGTGAAGTGGGCACAGATACGCAGTATTTT.

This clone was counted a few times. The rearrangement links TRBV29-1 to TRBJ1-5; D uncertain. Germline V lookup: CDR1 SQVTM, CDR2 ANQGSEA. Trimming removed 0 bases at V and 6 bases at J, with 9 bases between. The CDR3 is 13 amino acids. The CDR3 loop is CSVEETSGQPQHF. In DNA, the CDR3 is TGCAGCGTTGAAGAGACCTCGGGTCAGCCCCAGCATTTT.

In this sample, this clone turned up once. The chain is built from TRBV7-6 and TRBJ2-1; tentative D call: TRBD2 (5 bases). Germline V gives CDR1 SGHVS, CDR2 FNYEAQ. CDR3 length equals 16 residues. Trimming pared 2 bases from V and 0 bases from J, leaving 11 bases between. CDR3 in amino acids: CASSLYSVSSYNEQFF. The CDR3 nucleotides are TGTGCCAGCAGCTTATATAGCGTGAGCTCCTACAATGAGCAGTTCTTC.

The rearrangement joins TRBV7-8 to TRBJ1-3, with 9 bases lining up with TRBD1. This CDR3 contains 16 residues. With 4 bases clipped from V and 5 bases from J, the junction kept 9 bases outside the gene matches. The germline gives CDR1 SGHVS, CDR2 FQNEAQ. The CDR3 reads CASSYTGTGFRNTIYF. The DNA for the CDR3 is TGTGCCAGCAGCTACACCGGGACAGGGTTTCGAAACACCATATATTTT. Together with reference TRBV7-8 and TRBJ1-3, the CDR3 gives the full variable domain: GAGVSQSPRYKVAKRGQDVALRCDPISGHVSLFWYQQALGQGPEFLTYFQNEAQLDKSGLPSDRFFAERPEGSVSTLKIQRTQQEDSAVYLCASSYTGTGFRNTIYFGEGSWLTVV.

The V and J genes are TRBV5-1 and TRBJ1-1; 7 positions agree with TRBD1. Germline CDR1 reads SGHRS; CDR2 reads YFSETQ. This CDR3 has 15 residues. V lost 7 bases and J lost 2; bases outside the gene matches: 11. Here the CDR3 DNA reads TGCGCCAGCGCCCCGACCGGGACAGCTAACACTGAAGCTTTCTTT. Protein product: CASAPTGTANTEAFF.

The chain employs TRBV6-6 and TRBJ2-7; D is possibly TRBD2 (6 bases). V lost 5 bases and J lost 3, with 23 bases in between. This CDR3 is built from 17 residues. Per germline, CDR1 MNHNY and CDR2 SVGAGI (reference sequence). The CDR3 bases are TGTGCCAGCAGTCCCCCCGGTTTTGCGGGGTTCATCTACGAGCAGTACTTC. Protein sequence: CASSPPGFAGFIYEQYF.

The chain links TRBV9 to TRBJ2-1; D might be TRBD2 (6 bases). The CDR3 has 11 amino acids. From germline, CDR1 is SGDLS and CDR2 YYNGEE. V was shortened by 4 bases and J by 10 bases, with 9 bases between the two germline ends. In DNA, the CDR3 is TGTGCCAGCAGCTCCCGGGGGGAGCAGTTCTTC. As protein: CASSSRGEQFF. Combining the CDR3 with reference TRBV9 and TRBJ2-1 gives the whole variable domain DSGVTQTPKHLITATGQRVTLRCSPRSGDLSVYWYQQSLDQGLQFLIQYYNGEERAKGNILERFSAQQFPDLHSELNLSSLELGDSALYFCASSSRGEQFFGPGTRLTVL.

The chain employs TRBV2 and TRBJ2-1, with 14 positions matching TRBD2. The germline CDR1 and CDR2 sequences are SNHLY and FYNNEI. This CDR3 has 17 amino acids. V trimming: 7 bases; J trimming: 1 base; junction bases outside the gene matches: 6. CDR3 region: CASTGTSGSASYNEQFF. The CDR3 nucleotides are TGTGCCAGCACCGGGACTAGCGGGAGTGCATCCTACAATGAGCAGTTCTTC. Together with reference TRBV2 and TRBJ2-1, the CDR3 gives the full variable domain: EPEVTQTPSHQVTQMGQEVILRCVPISNHLYFYWYRQILGQKVEFLVSFYNNEISEKSEIFDDQFSVERPDGSNFTLKIRSTKLEDSAMYFCASTGTSGSASYNEQFFGPGTRLTVL.

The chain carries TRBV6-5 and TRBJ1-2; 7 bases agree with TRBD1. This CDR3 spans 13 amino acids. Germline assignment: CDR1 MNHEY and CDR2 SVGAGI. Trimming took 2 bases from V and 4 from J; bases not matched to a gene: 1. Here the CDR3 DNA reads TGTGCCAGCAGTTACACAGGGGTCTATGGCTACACCTTC. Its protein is CASSYTGVYGYTF.

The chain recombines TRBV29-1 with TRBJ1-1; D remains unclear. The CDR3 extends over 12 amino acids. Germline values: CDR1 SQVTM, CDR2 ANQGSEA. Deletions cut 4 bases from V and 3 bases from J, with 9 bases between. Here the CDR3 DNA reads TGCAGCGTTGTTGGAGGTTACACTGAAGCTTTCTTT. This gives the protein CSVVGGYTEAFF. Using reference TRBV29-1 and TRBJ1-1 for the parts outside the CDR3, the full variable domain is SAVISQKPSRDICQRGTSLTIQCQVDSQVTMMFWYRQQPGQSLTLIATANQGSEATYESGFVIDKFPISRPNLTFSTLTVSNMSPEDSSIYLCSVVGGYTEAFFGQGTRLTVV.

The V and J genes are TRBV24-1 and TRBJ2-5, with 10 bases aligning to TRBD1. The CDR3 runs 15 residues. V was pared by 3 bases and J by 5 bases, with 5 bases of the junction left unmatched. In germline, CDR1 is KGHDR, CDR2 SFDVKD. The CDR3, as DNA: TGTGCCACCAGTGATGGGACAGGGGCGGGGGAGACCCAGTACTTC. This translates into CATSDGTGAGETQYF.

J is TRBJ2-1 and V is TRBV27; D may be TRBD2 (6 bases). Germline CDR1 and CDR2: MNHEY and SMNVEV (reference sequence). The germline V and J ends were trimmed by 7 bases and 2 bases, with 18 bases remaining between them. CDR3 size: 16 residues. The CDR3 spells CASTRSGTRAYNEQFF. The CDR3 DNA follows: TGTGCCAGCACCCGGTCCGGGACTCGCGCCTACAATGAGCAGTTCTTC.

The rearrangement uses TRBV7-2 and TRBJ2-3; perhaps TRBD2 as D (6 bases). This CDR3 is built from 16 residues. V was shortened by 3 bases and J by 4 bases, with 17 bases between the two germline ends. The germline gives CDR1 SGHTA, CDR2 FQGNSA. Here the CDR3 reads CASSFRSGEGADTQYF. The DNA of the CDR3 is TGTGCCAGCAGCTTTCGGTCGGGAGAGGGAGCAGATACGCAGTATTTT.

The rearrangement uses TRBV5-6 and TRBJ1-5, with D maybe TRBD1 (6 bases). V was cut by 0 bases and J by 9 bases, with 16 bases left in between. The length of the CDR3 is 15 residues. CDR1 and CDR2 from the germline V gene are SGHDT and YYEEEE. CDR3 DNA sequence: TGTGCCAGCAGCTTGGATAGGGGGTCGGGAGGGCCCCAGCATTTT. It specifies CASSLDRGSGGPQHF.